This T cell receptor beta chain was identified during a study of cytomegalovirus exposure and HLA in healthy donors. The donors were part of the approximately 120-subject validation cohort, which stood apart from the roughly 680-subject first cohort. The table came from immunoSEQ multiplex PCR; TCRdb's copy has only in-frame clones and leaves some out. The table includes around 140,000 clones, over 90% detected once. The ends were cut back, 6 bases at V and 4 bases at J, with 26 bases in the middle. The V gene's germline CDR1 is MDHEN and CDR2 SYDVKM. This CDR3 is built from 18 residues. Worth noting for this clone: Its antigen is still unknown.

The study's findings and limits: The dataset shows that most TCR sequences were rare, while some public TCRs occurred in many donors. Confirmation in vitro established that three CMV-associated chains were specific for CMV antigens.

The specimen was PBMCs. This receptor was taken from a man between 18 and 29 years old in good health and CMV-seropositive. The J gene is TRBJ2-3, the V gene TRBV28; TRBD2 might be the D (5 bases). CDR3 DNA: TGTGCCAGCAGATCCTTAAAGACGGAGGCTCGTGATCCAGATACGCAGTATTTT. Its protein product is CASRSLKTEARDPDTQYF.